Below are 8 T cell receptor beta chains sequenced from a single sample in a study of shared clonotypes between healthy human individuals. Some clones are missing from TCRdb's copy, which holds only in-frame ones; the method was immunoSEQ multiplex PCR. The table has 2 million to 2.5 million clones, more than 85% seen once. The material sequenced was naive CD4+ T cells from PBMCs. Subset defined: CD45RA+ positively selected. All receptors come from a man aged 18-30 years in good health. Some clones in this sample may be carry-over from other donors' samples.

This chain uses TRBV7-8 with TRBJ2-3; no definite D call. The CDR3 totals 12 residues. The germline V gene encodes CDR1 SGHVS and CDR2 FQNEAQ. Trimming removed 0 bases at V and 7 bases at J, with 5 bases between. The CDR3 DNA is TGTGCCAGCAGCTTAGCAGATAATACGCAGTATTTT. Translation: CASSLADNTQYF.

The V gene is TRBV12-5, the J gene TRBJ1-1; 8 bases fit TRBD1. Per germline, CDR1 LGHNT and CDR2 FRNRAP. Losses at the gene ends were 0 bases for V and 3 bases for J; bases not matched to a gene: 12. This CDR3 contains 18 residues. The CDR3 protein is CASGLVVGHRGLDTEAFF. DNA of the CDR3: TGTGCTAGTGGTTTGGTAGTCGGGCACAGGGGGTTGGACACTGAAGCTTTCTTT.

The chain is built from TRBV5-3 and TRBJ2-3; tentative D call: TRBD2 (6 bases). TRBV5-3 belongs to the ORF category, with a function that is uncertain. Trimming took 0 bases from V and 2 from J, leaving 13 bases between them. The CDR3 spans 16 residues. The CDR3 loop reads CARSLGLVGNTDTQYF. The CDR3 region has the DNA TGTGCCAGAAGCTTGGGACTAGTCGGGAACACAGATACGCAGTATTTT.

The chain uses TRBV28 and TRBJ1-1; no firm D call. This CDR3 spans 12 amino acids. Germline assignment: CDR1 MDHEN and CDR2 SYDVKM. The V end was cut by 8 bases, the J end by 0 bases, with 7 bases between. CDR3 loop: CASADLNTEAFF. CDR3 DNA: TGTGCCAGCGCAGACTTGAACACTGAAGCTTTCTTT.

This clone was observed a few times. This sequence joins TRBV11-3 and TRBJ2-3, with 7 bases matching TRBD1. This CDR3 spans 16 amino acids. Trimming cost V 5 bases and J 0 bases; bases outside gene matches: 8. Germline V gene data show CDR1 as SGHNT and CDR2 as YENEEA. As DNA, the CDR3 is TGTGCCAGCAGCGGTAGGGACAGCGCGAGCACAGATACGCAGTATTTT. This gives the protein CASSGRDSASTDTQYF.

This sequence joins TRBV27 and TRBJ1-5; D unclear. Germline assignment: CDR1 MNHEY and CDR2 SMNVEV (reference sequence). This CDR3 has 13 amino acids. V was pared by 2 bases and J by 5 bases, with 7 bases between. The CDR3 spells CASSLLLDQPQHF. CDR3 in DNA: TGTGCCAGCAGTTTACTTCTCGATCAGCCCCAGCATTTT.

This clone was seen more than once but under ten times. The V call is TRBV6-5, the J call TRBJ1-5; 11 bases line up with TRBD1. The length of the CDR3 is 14 residues. Trimming at V came to 6 bases and at J to 7 bases, leaving 5 bases not matched to a gene. Germline CDR1 MNHEY, CDR2 SVGAGI. As DNA, the CDR3 is TGTGCCAGCAGCTCCGGACAGGGGGCCCAGCCCCAGCATTTT. It encodes CASSSGQGAQPQHF.

The gene calls are TRBV5-1 and TRBJ2-1; weak D call: TRBD2 (6 bases). The CDR3 totals 11 residues. V lost 4 bases and J lost 9, with 8 bases in between. CDR1 SGHRS and CDR2 YFSETQ come from the germline V gene. The CDR3 sequence: CASSIGGEQFF. For the CDR3, the DNA is TGCGCCAGCAGCATCGGGGGTGAGCAGTTCTTC.